Listed here are 6 T cell receptor beta chains from one sample, sequenced in a study of blood T cell repertoires in COVID-19. The table came from immunoSEQ multiplex PCR; TCRdb's copy has only in-frame clones and leaves some out. The profile shows approximately 36,000 clones, about nine tenths of them singletons. Input material: peripheral blood. Receptors were obtained from a man in his sixties with acute or convalescent COVID-19.

As DNA, the CDR3 is TGTGCCAGCAGCCCAGGGACAGGGCCCACGGATGGCTACACCTTC. Residues: CASSPGTGPTDGYTF. The chain combines TRBV7-9 with TRBJ1-2, with 9 positions matching TRBD1. CDR1 and CDR2 from the germline V gene are SEHNR and FQNEAQ (reference sequence). V dropped 5 bases and J dropped 6; count of bases not matched to a gene: 10. The CDR3 runs 15 residues. The full variable domain, its missing parts supplied by reference TRBV7-9 and TRBJ1-2, is DTGVSQNPRHKITKRGQNVTFRCDPISEHNRLYWYRQTLGQGPEFLTYFQNEAQLEKSRLLSDRFSAERPKGSFSTLEIQRTEQGDSAMYLCASSPGTGPTDGYTFGSGTRLTVV.

The chain links TRBV3-1 (or the pseudogene TRBV3-2) to TRBJ1-3; D call uncertain. The V gene lost 4 bases and the J gene lost 0 bases, with 4 bases spanning the gap. Germline CDR1 and CDR2: LGHDT and YNNKEL (reference sequence). The CDR3 runs to 13 residues. The CDR3 is CASSPGSGNTIYF. The CDR3 nucleotides read TGTGCCAGCAGCCCGGGCTCTGGAAACACCATATATTTT.

The chain recombines TRBV4-1 with TRBJ2-7, with 14 positions matching TRBD2. This CDR3 region has 16 residues. The J segment lost 4 bases and the V segment lost 3 bases, leaving 5 bases of the junction unmatched. Germline assignment: CDR1 MGHRA and CDR2 YSYEKL. The CDR3 reads CASSQGTSGSWYEQYF. In DNA, the CDR3 is TGCGCCAGCAGCCAGGGGACTAGCGGGAGTTGGTACGAGCAGTACTTC.

The rearrangement joins TRBV5-1 to TRBJ2-5, with 7 bases lining up with TRBD2. The CDR3 has 17 residues. Trimming took 1 base from V and 5 from J; bases not matched to a gene: 14. Germline lookup yields CDR1 SGHRS and CDR2 YFSETQ. CDR3 sequence reads: CASSLSGGAVVGETQYF. The CDR3 DNA reads as TGCGCCAGCAGCTTGTCGGGAGGTGCTGTGGTCGGGGAGACCCAGTACTTC.

For the CDR3, the DNA is TGTGCCAGCTCACCCAAGACAGTAGGTGAAAAACTGTTTTTT. As protein: CASSPKTVGEKLFF. V is TRBV18 and J is TRBJ1-4, with D perhaps TRBD1 (5 bases). The CDR3 contains 14 residues. Trimming removed 3 bases from V and 7 bases from J, with 12 bases in between. Germline V lookup: CDR1 KGHSH, CDR2 LQKENI. Full variable domain (outside the CDR3, taken from reference TRBV18 and TRBJ1-4): NAGVMQNPRHLVRRRGQEARLRCSPMKGHSHVYWYRQLPEEGLKFMVYLQKENIIDESGMPKERFSAEFPKEGPSILRIQQVVRGDSAAYFCASSPKTVGEKLFFGSGTQLSVL.

The chain uses TRBV5-4 and TRBJ2-3, with D possibly being TRBD1 (6 bases). The CDR3 totals 18 residues. From germline, CDR1 is SGHNT and CDR2 YYREEE (reference sequence). V gave up 4 bases and J gave up 3 bases, with 24 bases separating them. CDR3 sequence: CASSTDNLILRGTDTQYF. The CDR3 DNA is TGTGCCAGCAGCACGGACAACCTGATCCTAAGGGGGACAGATACGCAGTATTTT.